This paragraph covers one T cell receptor (beta chain) sequence. No antigen is known for it. No much larger clonotype is one base removed from it; base qualities were not supplied. The CDR3, cysteine through phenylalanine, is 13 amino acids long. Solely the CDR3 DNA is kept, with 39 bases framed from the first base. Per the germline V gene, MDHEN is the CDR1 and SYDVKM is the CDR2. The trim is 7 bases for V and 0 bases for J, with a gap of 9 bases between the germline ends. The data were obtained in a study of cytomegalovirus exposure and HLA in healthy donors (dated by TCRdb to 2017 to 2019). General notes on the study: In an earlier analysis of 587 of the donors, approximately 260 Gb of sequence data and 117 million unique TCR beta sequences from approximately 180 million T cells were reported. Rather than drawing on any new phenotypic data, the later analysis identified candidate immune exposures from TCR beta sequences and the way those sequences occurred across donors. Approximately 300 gigabases of sequencing data and around 90 million unique TCR sequences made up an early release that covered several hundred HLA-typed donors. Among 398 genotyped donors of the cohort, an average of roughly 240,000 unique TCR beta nucleotide sequences were sequenced per donor, 15% to 20% of them non-productive. A later analysis re-examined previously published TCR beta repertoires from hundreds of donors and added high-resolution HLA genotyping to investigate patterns of TCR occurrence. In addition to the first cohort of 666 subjects, a separate validation cohort of about 120 different subjects was used. In an earlier analysis of a few hundred of the donors, high-throughput TCR beta sequencing was used to judge whether each TCR beta V gene segment behaved as functional or pseudogenic. Alongside the repertoire data, information on donor age, sex, ethnicity and CMV serostatus was compiled. Class I and class II HLA loci were covered by the typing at four-digit resolution. The study was designed to test whether signatures of past pathogen exposure could be identified by cataloging public T cell receptors. All discovery cohort repertoires had been generated using a single sequencing platform. The genetic ancestry cluster associated with self-reported Caucasian donors included roughly 84% of the 398 genotyped donors. The study combined high-throughput TCR immunosequencing, statistical association of individual TCRs with disease status, and machine learning to predict cytomegalovirus infection status. Roughly 5 DR-DQ haplotypes were handled as single units for association and clustering because linkage in the cohort was strong. In a later genetic analysis, genome-wide SNP genotypes for about 55% of the roughly 670 donors were used, and that subset was treated as a discovery cohort. The number of donors typed differed by locus, with about 629-640 for A, B, C, DRB1 and DQB1, more than 500 for DQA1, about 610 for DPA1, and roughly 450 for DPB1. The study used immunosequencing to profile the T cell repertoires of 600 to 850 subjects and linked those repertoires to cytomegalovirus serostatus. Results and caveats for the whole study, not just this receptor: A further reported finding was that TCR beta sequences accurately predicted the HLA-A and HLA-B alleles for most subjects in the first cohort. Several of the top co-occurrence clusters appeared to be linked to parvovirus B19, influenza, CMV and Epstein-Barr virus, according to a later analysis. When HLA alleles, especially DR and DQ, strongly co-occurred, attributing TCR associations to individual alleles was difficult. In vitro tests confirmed that a few of the cytomegalovirus-associated TCR beta chains recognize cytomegalovirus antigens. Only TCR beta chains were sequenced in this cohort, and the absence of alpha or paired-chain data limited detectable features. Because HLA typing was missing for some donors at each locus, association tests included only the typed subset. Cytomegalovirus status was reported to be diagnosed by the classifier with high specificity and sensitivity in both the original and validation cohorts. The study gave a list of about 150 TCR beta chains associated with cytomegalovirus. According to the authors, the approach could potentially be generalized to other disease states and immunological phenotypes. An association between a missense DCLRE1C variant and V-gene and J-gene trimming of TCR beta chains was found in a later genetic analysis and replicated in an independent cohort. For the cohort, immune exposure information was limited to CMV serostatus. In an earlier analysis of fewer than 750 of the donors, most TCR beta V segments were observed in productive rearrangements about 87% or about 30% of the time, broadly matching IMGT annotations. Most TCR sequences were observed very rarely across donors, whereas some public TCRs were present in many individuals. Compared with the approximately 670-donor mean, donors in an Asian-associated ancestry cluster had fewer N-insertions in productive TCRs, according to a later genetic analysis. Linkage disequilibrium might explain the correlated functional status among segregating V segments, but an unknown experimental factor could not be excluded. Approximately 18 rarely observed V segments, including chromosome 9 orphons, were excluded from the earlier analysis of 550 to 700 of the donors because counts were too low. At a false discovery rate of 0.05, a later analysis linked 16,000 or so TCR beta sequences to specific HLA alleles. In a later analysis, TCR association rates were found to vary across HLA loci, with the most associated TCRs seen for DRB1 alleles and the fewest for HLA-C alleles. Most CMV-associated TCR beta chains appeared to be HLA-restricted in a later analysis, and the HLA associations seemed to be driven largely by CMV exposure. A group of highly shared sequence variants was considered likely to be a technical artifact of the sequencing pipeline. Because the 87-base-pair reads could not distinguish some IMGT-functional V segments, including TRBV6-2 and TRBV6-3, those segments were excluded. The presence/absence analyses assumed that sequencing depth was roughly uniform across donors, and that assumption may not be true. In a later analysis, HLA-associated TCR beta chains showed more clonal expansion and lower generation probabilities than non-associated chains that were equally common.

The cohort consisted of more than 650 healthy bone marrow donors. At the time of sampling, every cohort member was nominally healthy, though immune exposures that went unrecorded were likely present. The donor tested CMV seronegative, placing the donor among the 300 to 400 seronegative members of the cohort. Each donor provided a peripheral blood sample, and peripheral blood mononuclear cells were used for TCR beta sequencing. Genomic DNA extraction from the blood cell samples was performed with the Qiagen DNeasy Blood Extraction Kit. Receptor libraries were prepared by the immunoSEQ multiplex PCR assay. For the multiplex PCR, a mixture combining 60 forward primers for TCR Vbeta segments and 13 reverse primers for TCR Jbeta segments was used. The CDR3 region of rearranged TCR beta genes was amplified from genomic DNA by a multiplex PCR assay. The Illumina HiSeq System was used to sequence the amplified TCR beta libraries as 87-base-pair reads. Regarding the original processing steps: In a later analysis, some 80 million unique TCR beta chains were counted across the approximately 640 repertoires, and roughly 11 million of these chains were shared by at least two donors. To remove PCR and sequencing errors, raw reads were error-corrected and collapsed into unique sequences using a nearest-neighbor algorithm that merged closely related sequences. CDR3 sequences were aligned to IMGT reference sequences to assign V, D and J gene segments. Each retained sequence needed at least a six-nucleotide match to both a V gene segment and a J gene segment. A rearrangement counted as productive if the CDR3 had no stop codons and remained in frame with V and J, and every other rearrangement counted as non-productive. CDR3 was defined according to IMGT convention as the region running from the second conserved V-encoded cysteine to the conserved J-encoded phenylalanine. The earlier analysis of a few hundred of the donors excluded sequences that lacked an unambiguous match to a single V gene segment. In an earlier analysis of several hundred of the donors, V segments were called functional above 56.7% productive rearrangements and were called segregating when the between-donor standard deviation exceeded 5%. A statistical classification framework was developed to diagnose cytomegalovirus status using the catalog of TCR beta chain sequences. A later analysis assigned V and J genes by comparing TCR nucleotide sequences with IMGT/GENE-DB human TR gene sequences. Using the TCRdist pipeline, a later analysis assigned CDR3 sequences along with most-parsimonious VDJ recombination scenarios. A later analysis defined each TCR beta chain by its CDR3 amino acid sequence plus V-gene family, and excluded reads lacking a unique V-gene family. As a way to deal with suspected cross-contamination and a sequencing artifact, a later analysis dropped more than 500 nucleotide sequences that were highly shared and had low generation probability. In a later analysis, a clonal expansion index for each public chain was calculated from normalized within-repertoire ranks of inferred template counts. In a later analysis, generation probabilities were computed with a VDJ recombination model fitted to out-of-frame rearrangements, and the resulting probabilities were checked against IGoR. A later analysis scored TCR-TCR, TCR-HLA and TCR-CMV co-occurrence with hypergeometric tests, applying a repertoire-size bias correction to TCR pairs. To estimate false discovery rates, a later analysis permuted the HLA or CMV assignments 20 times. In a later analysis, co-occurring TCRs were grouped using DBSCAN, and TCRdist sequence similarity was added for clustering within HLA-allele-positive subsets. For co-occurrence clustering, repertoires with fewer than 30,000 or more than 120,000 public chains were excluded, along with roughly five repertoires with anomalous nucleotide sharing. In TCRdb, the immuneACCESS table is reduced to in-frame sequences with V and J assigned. These tables do not hold every clone; where another copy was compared, an unresolved V gene accounts for under half, and the others remain unexplained. Clone size and V and J calls were adopted from that table, with D and trimming inferred from the DNA. Within this sample are 120,000 to 150,000 clones, with over 60% of them counted one time only. Of the sample, roughly 0.69% falls within the top ten clones.

This sequence uses TRBV28 and TRBJ1-1; the D gene is not confidently resolved. This TCR was sampled from a male donor in good health and CMV-seronegative. Sequencing was performed on PBMCs. The sequence in DNA is TGTGCCAGCAACCCAGGAATGAACACTGAAGCTTTCTTT. Its translation is CASNPGMNTEAFF.